This TCR beta chain stems from a study of Ad26.COV2.S vaccination and SARS-CoV-2 variants. Study background: A COV1001 Ad26.COV2.S trial-arm participant provided the sample. Doses of Ad26.COV2.S were injected into muscle once or twice, 56 days apart.

The method was immunoSEQ multiplex PCR; TCRdb's version includes in-frame clones alone and lacks a portion of them. This table has 350,000 to 400,000 clones, about 88% appearing once. Trimming left V 2 bases short and J 2 bases short, with 16 bases between. Germline CDR1 SEHNR, CDR2 FQNEAQ (reference sequence). CDR3 length: 16 residues. The treatment denotes: some 20 received Ad26.COV2.S at low or high dose, single or two shots; several received placebo; per-sample allocation not given. The samples date from day 63 after the first vaccine or placebo injection. Expressing Wuhan-strain SARS-CoV-2 spike, an Ad26 vector served as the vaccine.

This specimen consisted of peripheral blood, obtained in a trial of Ad26.COV2.S vaccine versus placebo. The chain joins TRBV7-9 to TRBJ2-7; tentatively, D is TRBD1 or TRBD2 (5 bases each). This TCR was sampled from a person aged 18-65 years who received the Ad26.COV2.S COVID-19 vaccine or a placebo. In DNA, the CDR3 is TGTGCCAGCAGCTTACTCTCCGGGACGTATACCTACGAGCAGTACTTC. As protein: CASSLLSGTYTYEQYF.